This TCR beta chain was identified in a study of T cell repertoires in cytomegalovirus infection. For the study at large: Matching HLA type and CMV infection were both indicated by public TCR beta signatures. Points from the study as a whole: HLA-C-restricted CMV clonotypes gave the most frequent clonotype in two of eight donors.

This clonotype was picked up a small number of times. What it binds is not known. MiXCR, applied by TCRdb to the reads, yields one record per CDR3 protein. The profile shows around 740,000 distinct CDR3 sequences, approximately 34% of them singletons. Material for sequencing was PBMCs. This sequence was found in a human donor in good health (CMV status not recorded). Some clones in this sample may be carry-over from other donors' samples.

CDR3 sequence: CSVAGQADGYTF. The CDR3 DNA follows: TGCAGCGTTGCCGGACAGGCGGATGGCTACACCTTC. This chain joins TRBV29-1 and TRBJ1-2; 7 bases are a match to TRBD1. Germline V gene sequence: CDR1 SQVTM, CDR2 ANQGSEA. Trimming at V came to 4 bases and at J to 6 bases, leaving 5 bases not matched to a gene. The length of the CDR3 is 12 residues.